This TCR beta chain was captured by sequencing in a study of blood T cell repertoires in COVID-19. Study-level information: Acute-phase and convalescent COVID-19 samples originated in the United States, Italy and Spain. T cells, B-cell-depleted T cells, or PBMCs supplied cDNA or gDNA.

TCRdb's copy holds only in-frame clones and misses some; the assay was immunoSEQ multiplex PCR. The table records some 110,000 clones, 85% of them present only once. This clone occurred once. The germline V gene has CDR1 SGHTA and CDR2 FQGNSA. The ends were cut back, 6 bases at V and 3 bases at J, with 14 bases in the middle. The CDR3 contains 14 residues. The TCR sequence derives from a man aged 40-49 years with acute or convalescent COVID-19. V usage is TRBV7-2 and J usage is TRBJ1-1, with a tentative D call TRBD1 (5 bases). The sample comprised peripheral blood. This CDR3 reads CASRSAVRDTEAFF. In nucleotides, the CDR3 is TGTGCCAGCAGGTCGGCCGTCAGGGACACTGAAGCTTTCTTT.